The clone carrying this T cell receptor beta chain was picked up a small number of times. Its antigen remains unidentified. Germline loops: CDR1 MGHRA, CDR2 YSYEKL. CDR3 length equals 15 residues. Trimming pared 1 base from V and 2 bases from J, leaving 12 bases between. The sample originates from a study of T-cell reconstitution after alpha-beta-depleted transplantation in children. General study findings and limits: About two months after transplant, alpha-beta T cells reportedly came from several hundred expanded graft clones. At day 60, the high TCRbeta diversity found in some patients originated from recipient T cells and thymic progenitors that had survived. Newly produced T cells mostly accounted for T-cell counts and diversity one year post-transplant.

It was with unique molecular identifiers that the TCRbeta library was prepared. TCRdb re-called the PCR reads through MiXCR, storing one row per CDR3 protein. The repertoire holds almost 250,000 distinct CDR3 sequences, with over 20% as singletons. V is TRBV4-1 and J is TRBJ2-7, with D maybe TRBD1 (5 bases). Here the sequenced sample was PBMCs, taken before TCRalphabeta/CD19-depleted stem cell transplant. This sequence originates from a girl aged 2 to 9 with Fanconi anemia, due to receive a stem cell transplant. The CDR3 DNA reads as TGCGCCAGCAGCCAAGTTGGACACCCAGCCTACGAGCAGTACTTC. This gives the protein CASSQVGHPAYEQYF.